This T cell receptor (beta chain) was recovered during a study of Ad26.COV2.S vaccination and SARS-CoV-2 variants. Germline V gene lookup returns CDR1 GTSNPN and CDR2 SVGIG (reference sequence). The CDR3 is 15 amino acids. Deletions cut 4 bases from V and 2 bases from J, with 12 bases between. Treatment reported: roughly 19 received Ad26.COV2.S at low or high dose, single or two shots; roughly five received placebo; per-sample allocation not given. On day 63 after the first injection, vaccine and placebo recipients gave samples. Profiling relied on immunoSEQ multiplex PCR, and the TCRdb table lists in-frame clones only, not all of them. The repertoire holds hundreds of thousands of clones, with around 89% as singletons.

The receptor was isolated from a person aged 18-60 years who received the Ad26.COV2.S COVID-19 vaccine or a placebo. The sample consisted of peripheral blood, taken in a trial of Ad26.COV2.S vaccine versus placebo. V is TRBV30 and J is TRBJ1-6, with a possible D match to TRBD1 (6 bases). The CDR3 reads CAWNKGGTYNSPLHF. CDR3 coding DNA: TGTGCCTGGAATAAGGGGGGGACCTATAATTCACCCCTCCACTTT.